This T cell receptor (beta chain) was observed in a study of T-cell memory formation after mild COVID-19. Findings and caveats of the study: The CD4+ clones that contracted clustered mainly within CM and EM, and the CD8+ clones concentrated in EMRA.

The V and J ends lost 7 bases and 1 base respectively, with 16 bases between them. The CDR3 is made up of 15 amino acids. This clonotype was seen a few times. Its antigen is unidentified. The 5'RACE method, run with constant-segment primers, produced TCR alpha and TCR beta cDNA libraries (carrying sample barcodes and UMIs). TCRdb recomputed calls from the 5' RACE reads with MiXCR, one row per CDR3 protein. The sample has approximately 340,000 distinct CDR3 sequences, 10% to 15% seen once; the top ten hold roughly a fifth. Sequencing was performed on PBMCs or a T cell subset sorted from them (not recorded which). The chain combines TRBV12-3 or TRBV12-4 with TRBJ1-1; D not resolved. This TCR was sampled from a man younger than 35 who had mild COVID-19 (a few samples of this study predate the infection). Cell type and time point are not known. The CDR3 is CASTPDPFGNTEAFF. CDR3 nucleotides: TGTGCCAGCACCCCTGACCCCTTCGGGAACACTGAAGCTTTCTTT.